This T cell receptor beta chain was captured by sequencing in a study of T cell repertoires in cytomegalovirus infection. About the research overall: From public TCR beta signatures came an indication of both CMV infection and matching HLA type.

For this clonotype: What it recognizes is unknown.

In TCRdb, the reads were re-called with MiXCR into one record per CDR3 protein. The table shows approximately 170,000 distinct CDR3 sequences, with 17% occurring only once. Whole-study findings and limits: The study identified carriers of CMV plus the relevant HLA from cumulative public TCR beta family frequency. In two of eight donors, the top clonotype was HLA-C-restricted CMV-specific.

The sequenced material came from CD8+ T cells from PBMCs. This receptor was taken from a human donor in good health (CMV status not recorded). Some clones in this sample may be carry-over from other donors' samples.

CDR3 nucleotide sequence: TGTGCCAGCAGCTTAGTTTCGCACTCTGGGGCCAACGTCCTGACTTTC. Translation: CASSLVSHSGANVLTF. The rearrangement joins TRBV7-9 to TRBJ2-6; the D is unclear. Germline CDR1 SEHNR, CDR2 FQNEAQ (reference sequence). Trimming left V 1 base short and J 0 bases short, with 7 bases between. This CDR3 is built from 16 residues.